These 25 T cell receptor beta chains share one sample of origin, sequenced in a study of cytomegalovirus exposure and HLA in healthy donors. Vbeta (60) and Jbeta (13) primers were used in the PCR. The repertoire was sequenced with immunoSEQ multiplex PCR; TCRdb's copy has only in-frame clones and lacks some. The table has about 94,000 clones, about 62% seen once. Input material: PBMCs. These receptors all stem from a man aged 30 to 39 in good health and CMV-seronegative.

The chain has TRBV7-8 and TRBJ2-7, with D tentatively TRBD1 (5 bases). The CDR3 consists of 16 residues. V was pared by 2 bases and J by 1 base, with 15 bases between. Germline lookup yields CDR1 SGHVS and CDR2 FQNEAQ. CDR3 in DNA: TGTGCCAGCAGCTTATCAGCAGGGATCCTTTCCTACGAGCAGTACTTC. Protein product: CASSLSAGILSYEQYF.

The chain recombines TRBV19 with TRBJ1-6; TRBD1 aligns across 8 bases. After removal of 4 bases from V and 8 bases from J, the junction contained 10 bases not matched to a gene. CDR3 size: 16 residues. CDR1 LNHDA and CDR2 SQIVND come from the germline V gene (reference sequence). The CDR3 nucleotides are TGTGCCAGTAGTAGAACAGGGGGAAGGGTGTATTCACCCCTCCACTTT. Its protein is CASSRTGGRVYSPLHF.

V usage is TRBV6-1 and J usage is TRBJ1-1; D not resolved. V was shortened by 6 bases and J by 1 base, with 9 bases between the two germline ends. The CDR3 contains 13 residues. CDR1 MNHNS and CDR2 SASEGT come from the germline V gene. Here the CDR3 reads CASSLNWNTEAFF. The CDR3 DNA reads as TGTGCCAGCAGCCTTAACTGGAACACTGAAGCTTTCTTT.

The chain uses TRBV15 and TRBJ2-1; 8 nucleotides align to TRBD1. The junction had 8 bases not matched to a gene; V was cut back by 1 base and J by 0 bases. CDR3 length: 18 residues. Germline assignment: CDR1 LNHNV and CDR2 YYDKDF (reference sequence). The CDR3 nucleotides read TGTGCCACCAGCAGAGCGCGAACAGGGGGGAGCTCCTACAATGAGCAGTTCTTC. Translation gives CATSRARTGGSSYNEQFF.

This clone was recorded only once. This chain links TRBV7-2 with TRBJ1-1; 8 bases are shared with TRBD1. This CDR3 comprises 15 residues. Germline CDR1 SGHTA, CDR2 FQGNSA. Trimming removed 3 bases from V and 1 base from J; junction bases left unmatched: 4. CDR3 in DNA: TGTGCCAGCAGCTTGCAGGGGGCTCGGAACACTGAAGCTTTCTTT. This translates into CASSLQGARNTEAFF.

The chain combines TRBV9 with TRBJ2-5, with 13 bases lining up with TRBD2. This CDR3 comprises 16 residues. Unmatched junction bases numbered 6, after V lost 0 bases and J lost 7 bases. Germline CDR1 SGDLS, CDR2 YYNGEE. The CDR3 DNA follows: TGTGCCAGCAGCGTAGGTGGACTAGCGGGAGTGGGGACCCAGTACTTC. This encodes CASSVGGLAGVGTQYF. Supplemented by reference TRBV9 and TRBJ2-5, the full variable domain reads DSGVTQTPKHLITATGQRVTLRCSPRSGDLSVYWYQQSLDQGLQFLIQYYNGEERAKGNILERFSAQQFPDLHSELNLSSLELGDSALYFCASSVGGLAGVGTQYFGPGTRLLVL.

The chain uses TRBV9 and TRBJ2-7; possible D gene TRBD2, 5 bases. The V end lost 3 bases, the J end lost 7 bases, and 11 bases lay between the germline ends. This CDR3 has 12 residues. CDR1 SGDLS and CDR2 YYNGEE come from the germline V gene. DNA for the CDR3: TGTGCCAGCAGCGACGGACTGGCGGAGCAGTACTTC. Translation gives CASSDGLAEQYF.

The genes are TRBV18 and TRBJ2-5; TRBD1 matches 10 bases. TRBJ2-7 matches the DNA end more closely, so the J call is doubtful. This CDR3 contains 16 residues. CDR1 and CDR2 (germline): KGHSH, LQKENI. Here the CDR3 DNA reads TGTGCCAGCTCACCACCTGTCCGGACAGGGGGCTACGAGCAGTACTTC. Protein: CASSPPVRTGGYEQYF.

This clone was seen a few times. The V call is TRBV2, the J call TRBJ1-5; D not certain. CDR3 size: 15 residues. Trimming removed 0 bases from V and 6 bases from J, with 12 bases in between. CDR1 SNHLY and CDR2 FYNNEI come from the germline V gene. The CDR3 reads CASSEARHKAQPQHF. For the CDR3, the DNA is TGTGCCAGCAGTGAAGCGCGGCATAAGGCTCAGCCCCAGCATTTT.

This clone has only a few counts. The rearrangement uses TRBV7-9 and TRBJ1-5; weak D call: TRBD1 (5 bases). The CDR3 contains 13 residues. Trimming stripped 3 bases from V and 6 bases from J, with 9 bases between. Germline CDR1 SEHNR, CDR2 FQNEAQ (reference sequence). As DNA, the CDR3 is TGTGCCAGCAGCTTGCAAGGGGTTCAGCCCCAGCATTTT. Translation: CASSLQGVQPQHF.

A remark on this clone: One end of the junction varies from germline; a read error may be responsible. V is TRBV11-3 and J is TRBJ2-5, with TRBD1 matching over 10 bases. The CDR3 totals 16 residues. Germline CDR1 SGHNT, CDR2 YENEEA. The CDR3 nucleotides read TGTGCCAGCAGCTTGGAGACAGGGGGCTCTCAAGAGACCCAGCACTTC. Encoded protein: CASSLETGGSQETQHF.

This rearrangement joins TRBV2 to TRBJ1-2; D remains unclear. The V end lost 2 bases, the J end lost 5 bases, and 6 bases lay between the germline ends. The CDR3 is 12 residues long. Germline values: CDR1 SNHLY, CDR2 FYNNEI. This chain's CDR3 is CASSEQVYGYTF. Here the CDR3 DNA reads TGTGCCAGCAGTGAACAGGTTTATGGCTACACCTTC.

This chain connects TRBV29-1 to TRBJ2-2, with 7 nucleotides matching TRBD2. There are 14 residues in the CDR3. Germline trimming cut 6 bases from V and 7 bases from J; bases unmatched to any gene: 11. Looked up from germline, CDR1 is SQVTM and CDR2 is ANQGSEA. This CDR3 reads CSVAGLDLGGELFF. The CDR3, as DNA: TGCAGCGTGGCCGGACTAGATCTGGGCGGGGAGCTGTTTTTT.

The chain has TRBV7-8 and TRBJ2-5; 7 bases fit TRBD1. This CDR3 is built from 14 residues. V trimming: 5 bases; J trimming: 6 bases; junction bases outside the gene matches: 9. CDR1 and CDR2 from the germline V gene are SGHVS and FQNEAQ. CDR3 bases: TGTGCCAGCAGCCTCAGACAGGGACCGCAGACCCAGTACTTC. This translates into CASSLRQGPQTQYF.

The genes are TRBV10-3 and TRBJ2-3, with 9 bases lining up with TRBD2. The V gene end was trimmed by 5 bases and the J gene end by 0 bases; junction bases not matched to a gene: 9. Germline loops: CDR1 ENHRY, CDR2 SYGVKD. The CDR3 is 17 amino acids. CDR3 nucleotides: TGTGCCATCAGTTGGGGGCGAAGCGGGAGGAGCACAGATACGCAGTATTTT. Translation gives CAISWGRSGRSTDTQYF.

The CDR3 sequence: CASSPQGGTDTQYF. CDR3 DNA: TGTGCCAGCAGCCCCCAGGGAGGGACAGATACGCAGTATTTT. The J gene is TRBJ2-3, the V gene TRBV7-8, with 7 bases fitting TRBD2. In germline, CDR1 is SGHVS, CDR2 FQNEAQ. The CDR3 consists of 14 residues. J was trimmed by 3 bases and V by 5 bases; bases with no gene match: 5.

This clone was picked up one time. The CDR3 reads CASSTQWTGDTEAFF. The CDR3 nucleotides are TGTGCCAGCAGCACGCAATGGACAGGGGACACTGAAGCTTTCTTT. The chain recombines TRBV11-2 with TRBJ1-1; 9 nucleotides align to TRBD1. The germline CDR1 and CDR2 sequences are SGHAT and FQNNGV. Unmatched junction bases numbered 7, after V lost 5 bases and J lost 3 bases. The CDR3 length is 15 residues. Based on the CDR3 plus reference TRBV11-2 and TRBJ1-1, the full variable domain is EAGVAQSPRYKIIEKRQSVAFWCNPISGHATLYWYQQILGQGPKLLIQFQNNGVVDDSQLPKDRFSAERLKGVDSTLKIQPAKLEDSAVYLCASSTQWTGDTEAFFGQGTRLTVV.

The chain couples TRBV4-1 to TRBJ2-1; 11 bases agree with TRBD2. Unmatched junction bases numbered 11, after V lost 3 bases and J lost 7 bases. CDR3 size: 17 residues. CDR1 and CDR2 (germline): MGHRA, YSYEKL. The CDR3 nucleotides are TGCGCCAGCAGCCATCTAGCGGGGGGCCTTCCTTTTAATGAGCAGTTCTTC. This encodes CASSHLAGGLPFNEQFF.

The chain links TRBV28 to TRBJ2-7; TRBD1 matches 12 bases. Germline V gene lookup returns CDR1 MDHEN and CDR2 SYDVKM. Trimming cost V 6 bases and J 7 bases; bases outside gene matches: 10. The CDR3 covers 15 residues. The CDR3 spells CASRLVGQGAWEQYF. The CDR3 DNA follows: TGTGCCAGCAGGCTCGTGGGACAGGGGGCGTGGGAGCAGTACTTC.

The V gene is TRBV6-6, the J gene TRBJ2-1; D unresolved. The CDR3 covers 13 residues. V was trimmed by 7 bases and J by 4 bases, leaving 11 bases between them. Germline loops: CDR1 MNHNY, CDR2 SVGAGI (reference sequence). The CDR3 DNA reads as TGTGCCAGCATCGGCGGAATGTACAATGAGCAGTTCTTC. Protein product: CASIGGMYNEQFF.

This clone was observed a handful of times. The rearrangement uses TRBV7-9 and TRBJ2-5; 11 bases fit TRBD1. The DNA end is a closer match to TRBJ2-7, so the J assignment may be wrong. Germline loops: CDR1 SEHNR, CDR2 FQNEAQ (reference sequence). This CDR3 comprises 15 residues. CDR3 sequence reads: CASSLGQGGSYEQYF. CDR3 DNA sequence: TGTGCCAGCAGCCTGGGACAGGGGGGCTCCTACGAGCAGTACTTC.

This clone occurred a few times. V is TRBV7-8 and J is TRBJ2-2; D unclear. This CDR3 region has 14 residues. The V and J ends lost 5 bases and 2 bases respectively, with 9 bases between them. CDR1 is SGHVS, CDR2 FQNEAQ, per germline. The CDR3 loop reads CASSQNPNTGELFF. Here the CDR3 DNA reads TGTGCCAGCAGCCAGAACCCCAACACCGGGGAGCTGTTTTTT.

CDR3 bases: TGTGCCAGCAGCCGTTATAGCAATCAGCCCCAGCATTTT. Its translation is CASSRYSNQPQHF. This chain connects TRBV5-8 to TRBJ1-5; D uncertain. Germline lookup yields CDR1 SGHTS and CDR2 YDEGEE. The CDR3 has 13 residues. V was shortened by 4 bases and J by 0 bases, with 5 bases between the two germline ends. The variable domain in full, with the rest retrieved from reference TRBV5-8 and TRBJ1-5, is EAGVTQSPTHLIKTRGQQATLRCSPISGHTSVYWYQQALGLGLQFLLWYDEGEERNRGNFPPRFSGRQFPNYSSELNVNALELEDSALYLCASSRYSNQPQHFGDGTRLSIL.

The chain carries TRBV11-2 and TRBJ1-2; 9 bases map to TRBD1. Germline V gene sequence: CDR1 SGHAT, CDR2 FQNNGV. V was pared by 4 bases and J by 1 base, with 4 bases of the junction left unmatched. The length of the CDR3 is 15 residues. This chain's CDR3 is CASSSRDRVNYGYTF. In nucleotides, the CDR3 is TGTGCCAGCAGCTCCCGGGACAGGGTTAACTATGGCTACACCTTC.

The chain uses TRBV7-9 and TRBJ2-7; weak D call: TRBD1 (6 bases). Germline CDR1 reads SEHNR; CDR2 reads FQNEAQ (reference sequence). This CDR3 is 14 amino acids long. V lost 5 bases and J lost 2, with 13 bases in between. For the CDR3, the DNA is TGTGCCAGCAGCCCACAGGGATCTACCTACGAGCAGTACTTC. It yields the protein CASSPQGSTYEQYF.